A selection of T cell receptor beta chains follows, all from one sample in a study of spatial heterogeneity in lung cancer. TCRdb re-analysed the 5' RACE reads in MiXCR, keeping a single row per CDR3 protein. The sample contains roughly 5,800 distinct CDR3 sequences, 14% of which appear only once. This material consisted of lung tumor tissue, taken at surgery. The receptors derive from a male donor with early-stage non-small cell lung cancer. Each CDR3 is given with its conserved first and last residue. The order of the fields is J gene, V gene, CDR3 protein.

>TRBJ2-3|TRBV28
CASSFSTSGPASTDTQYF
>TRBJ2-6|TRBV11-2
CASSLAPGSGANVLTF
>TRBJ2-1|TRBV11-2
CASSLDLQLYNEQFF
>TRBJ1-6|TRBV7-9
CASSLDGVYNSPLHF
>TRBJ2-4|TRBV6-6
CASSYSTGEKYF
>TRBJ1-5|TRBV19
CASSANGYQGEPQHF
>TRBJ2-2|TRBV24-1
CATSETGTGNTGELFF
>TRBJ1-4|TRBV12-3/TRBV12-4
CASSLGDRQNEKLFF
>TRBJ1-2|TRBV20-1
CSASISPGFGYTF
>TRBJ2-7|TRBV5-1
CASREIAGTEQYF
>TRBJ2-5|TRBV29-1
CSVTGTSEWETQYF
>TRBJ1-4|TRBV11-2
CASSQRLASRREKLFF
>TRBJ2-1|TRBV24-1
CATSEGGSSYNEQFF
>TRBJ2-3|TRBV28
CASSIPSGGTDTQYF
>TRBJ1-1|TRBV6-6
CASSLRDPLGEAFF
>TRBJ2-3|TRBV20-1
CSARPDAGGPDTQYF
>TRBJ2-3|TRBV5-1
CASSLAGVRTDTQYF
>TRBJ2-7|TRBV29-1
CSVELANEQYF
>TRBJ1-3|TRBV18
CASSPGDGNTIYF